The 32 T cell receptor beta chains given below trace back to one sample, sequenced in a study of T-cell memory formation after mild COVID-19. TCRdb reanalysed the 5' RACE reads using MiXCR and keeps one entry per CDR3 protein. The data show approximately 300,000 distinct CDR3 sequences, just under 20% seen once. Sequencing was carried out using PBMCs or a T cell subset sorted from them (not recorded which). The receptor source for this set is a man aged 18 to 29 who had mild COVID-19 (a few samples of this study predate the infection). Cell type and time point are not known.

The rearrangement joins TRBV20-1 to TRBJ2-1, with a possible D match to TRBD2 (6 bases). Trimming stripped 5 bases from V and 9 bases from J, with 8 bases between. CDR1 is DFQATT and CDR2 is SNEGSKA in the germline V gene (reference sequence). CDR3 length equals 10 residues. Here the CDR3 DNA reads TGCAGTGCTGAGGAGGGTGAGCAGTTCTTC. This encodes CSAEEGEQFF.

A few counts support this clonotype. The V gene is TRBV7-9, the J gene TRBJ1-6, with unresolved D. This CDR3 has 14 residues. The V gene's germline CDR1 is SEHNR and CDR2 FQNEAQ (reference sequence). The V end lost 3 bases, the J end lost 6 bases, and 9 bases lay between the germline ends. DNA for the CDR3: TGTGCCAGCAGCTTGAGGCTCCCTAATTCACCCCTCCACTTT. Amino acid sequence: CASSLRLPNSPLHF.

This clonotype has more than one count but fewer than ten. The chain employs TRBV3-1 and TRBJ2-6; D unclear. The germline V gene has CDR1 LGHDT and CDR2 YNNKEL (reference sequence). Trimming removed 0 bases from V and 3 bases from J, with 6 bases in between. This CDR3 has 15 residues. Written as DNA, the CDR3 is TGTGCCAGCAGCCAAGACCCCCTTGGGGCCAACGTCCTGACTTTC. This gives the protein CASSQDPLGANVLTF.

This clonotype was seen at least ten times. V usage is TRBV4-3 and J usage is TRBJ1-1, with 10 bases lining up with TRBD1. CDR3 length: 17 residues. Germline V CDR1 and CDR2: LGHNA, YSLEER. Trimming cost V 6 bases and J 0 bases; bases outside gene matches: 10. For the CDR3, the DNA is TGCGCCAGCAGTCCCTTGGGGGGACAGGGGCTGAACACTGAAGCTTTCTTT. Encoded protein: CASSPLGGQGLNTEAFF.

The sample holds a few counts of this clonotype. This rearrangement joins TRBV18 to TRBJ2-1; no firm D call. This CDR3 contains 14 residues. The V and J ends lost 0 bases and 6 bases respectively, with 9 bases between them. Germline CDR1 is KGHSH and CDR2 is LQKENI. The CDR3 DNA follows: TGTGCCAGCTCACCACCTTTGAGAGGCAATGAGCAGTTCTTC. Its translation: CASSPPLRGNEQFF.

This sequence joins TRBV12-5 and TRBJ2-3; a possible D gene is TRBD1 (6 bases). The CDR3 loop spans 15 amino acids. V gave up 6 bases and J gave up 0 bases, with 13 bases separating them. Germline V CDR1 and CDR2: LGHNT, FRNRAP. CDR3 nucleotides: TGTGCTAGTGGGACAGGAGGCATCAGCACAGATACGCAGTATTTT. The encoded protein is CASGTGGISTDTQYF.

The CDR3 spells CAISSSGTSDSYEQYV. The CDR3 nucleotides are TGTGCCATCAGTTCCTCCGGGACTAGCGATTCCTACGAGCAGTACGTC. The J gene is TRBJ2-7, the V gene TRBV10-3; 10 positions agree with TRBD2. J gave up 1 base and V 5 bases, and 8 bases lay outside the gene matches. The CDR3 loop spans 16 amino acids. Per the germline V gene, CDR1 is ENHRY and CDR2 is SYGVKD.

The V gene is TRBV6-2 or TRBV6-3, the J gene TRBJ2-7; 7 nucleotides agree with TRBD1. Looked up from germline, CDR1 is MNHEY and CDR2 is SVGEGT. The CDR3 sequence is 15 residues long. V gave up 5 bases and J gave up 3 bases; unmatched junction bases: 10. For the CDR3, the DNA is TGTGCCAGCAGTCCCCCTCGGACAGGATACTACGAGCAGTACTTC. It translates to CASSPPRTGYYEQYF.

This clonotype was counted many times. This chain joins TRBV12-3 or TRBV12-4 and TRBJ2-5, with D possibly being TRBD2 (7 bases). V dropped 6 bases and J dropped 5 bases, with 10 bases sitting between them. The CDR3 is 12 residues long. Here the CDR3 reads CASRRGGETQYF. CDR3 nucleotides: TGTGCCAGCAGGAGGGGGGGGGAGACCCAGTACTTC.

V gene TRBV3-1 combines with J gene TRBJ2-1; no firm D call. CDR3 size: 14 residues. Germline V gives CDR1 LGHDT, CDR2 YNNKEL (reference sequence). V was clipped by 0 bases and J by 5 bases, with 8 bases between them. Here the CDR3 reads CASSQDITDNEQFF. CDR3 in DNA: TGTGCCAGCAGCCAAGATATAACGGACAATGAGCAGTTCTTC.

This clonotype has only a few counts. The V gene is TRBV7-9, the J gene TRBJ1-2; D gene ambiguous. The CDR3 contains 13 residues. Trimming removed 5 bases from V and 7 bases from J, with 14 bases in between. Germline values: CDR1 SEHNR, CDR2 FQNEAQ (reference sequence). For the CDR3, the DNA is TGTGCCAGCAGCCGCGAGGGCTCGCCTGGCTACACCTTC. It yields the protein CASSREGSPGYTF.

This clonotype has only a few counts. V is TRBV9 and J is TRBJ1-5; D ambiguous. CDR1 and CDR2 (germline): SGDLS, YYNGEE. Trimming took off 3 bases at V and 1 base at J, with 11 bases between the two ends. The CDR3 covers 15 residues. This CDR3 is CASSASYGSNQPQHF. In DNA form, the CDR3 reads TGTGCCAGCAGCGCCTCTTATGGGAGCAATCAGCCCCAGCATTTT. Supplemented by reference TRBV9 and TRBJ1-5, the full variable domain reads DSGVTQTPKHLITATGQRVTLRCSPRSGDLSVYWYQQSLDQGLQFLIQYYNGEERAKGNILERFSAQQFPDLHSELNLSSLELGDSALYFCASSASYGSNQPQHFGDGTRLSIL.

This clonotype showed up just a few times. V and J are TRBV12-3 or TRBV12-4 and TRBJ2-3; D perhaps matches TRBD1 (6 bases). Trimming pared 6 bases from V and 1 base from J, leaving 14 bases between. The CDR3 sequence is 15 residues long. The chain's CDR3 is CASRSTGLGTDTQYF. The CDR3 DNA follows: TGTGCCAGCAGGTCTACAGGGTTGGGCACAGATACGCAGTATTTT.

This chain joins TRBV29-1 and TRBJ2-1; tentatively, D is TRBD1 (7 bases). V lost 4 bases, J lost 10 bases, and 17 bases lay in between. The CDR3 covers 13 residues. Germline CDR1 SQVTM, CDR2 ANQGSEA. The CDR3 reads CSVASRGRGEQFF. The DNA of the CDR3 is TGCAGCGTTGCTTCTAGGGGGCGGGGCGAGCAGTTCTTC.

This rearrangement joins TRBV6-6 to TRBJ1-6; possible D gene TRBD1, 5 bases. The V end lost 3 bases, the J end lost 9 bases, and 18 bases lay between the germline ends. The CDR3 is 16 residues long. CDR1 is MNHNY, CDR2 SVGAGI, per germline (reference sequence). The CDR3 coding sequence is TGTGCCAGCAGTTATCCCTCCTGGCGGGGGGGTTCACCCCTCCACTTT. This sequence encodes CASSYPSWRGGSPLHF.

This clonotype showed up just a few times. V and J are TRBV11-2 and TRBJ2-5; D possibly corresponds to TRBD2 (7 bases). Germline V gene sequence: CDR1 SGHAT, CDR2 FQNNGV. Trimming pared 5 bases from V and 4 bases from J, leaving 23 bases between. This CDR3 is built from 17 residues. CDR3 sequence: CASSTHRAGAASETQYF. CDR3 sequence (DNA): TGTGCCAGCAGCACACACCGGGCGGGGGCAGCGTCAGAGACCCAGTACTTC.

This clonotype was counted between two and nine times. V gene TRBV28 combines with J gene TRBJ2-2, with D maybe TRBD1 (6 bases). Per the germline V gene, CDR1 is MDHEN and CDR2 is SYDVKM. Trimming removed 7 bases from V and 4 bases from J, with 19 bases in between. The CDR3 is 16 amino acids. The CDR3 DNA reads as TGTGCCAGCACCCCCGGACAGCCACCCGTCACCGGGGAGCTGTTTTTT. This translates into CASTPGQPPVTGELFF.

The chain has TRBV6-5 and TRBJ1-3, with 7 nucleotides matching TRBD1. Germline trimming cut 0 bases from V and 0 bases from J; bases unmatched to any gene: 2. This CDR3 spans 16 amino acids. Per germline, CDR1 MNHEY and CDR2 SVGAGI. Here the CDR3 DNA reads TGTGCCAGCAGTTACTCGGGACAGACCTCTGGAAACACCATATATTTT. It translates to CASSYSGQTSGNTIYF.

The rearrangement uses TRBV20-1 and TRBJ1-1; D gene unclear. V was cut by 0 bases and J by 3 bases, with 11 bases left in between. CDR3 size: 14 residues. In germline, CDR1 is DFQATT, CDR2 SNEGSKA (reference sequence). The DNA for the CDR3 is TGCAGTGCTAGAGATGCGTGGTTGGACACTGAAGCTTTCTTT. Protein: CSARDAWLDTEAFF.

The chain couples TRBV27 to TRBJ1-2; 7 positions match TRBD1. V lost 0 bases to trimming and J lost 8 bases; unmatched junction nucleotides: 12. The V gene's germline CDR1 is MNHEY and CDR2 SMNVEV (reference sequence). The CDR3 sequence is 16 residues long. The CDR3 is CASSLSLSQTGPGYTF. CDR3 bases: TGTGCCAGCAGTTTATCTCTATCCCAGACAGGGCCCGGCTACACCTTC.

This clonotype was found many times. V gene TRBV11-2 combines with J gene TRBJ2-4; no clear D gene. Trimming stripped 5 bases from V and 0 bases from J, with 8 bases between. Per the germline V gene, CDR1 is SGHAT and CDR2 is FQNNGV. The CDR3 has 14 amino acids. CDR3 in DNA: TGTGCCAGCAGCCCGAGCCTAGCCAAAAACATTCAGTACTTC. This translates into CASSPSLAKNIQYF. The full variable domain, rest sourced from reference TRBV11-2 and TRBJ2-4, is EAGVAQSPRYKIIEKRQSVAFWCNPISGHATLYWYQQILGQGPKLLIQFQNNGVVDDSQLPKDRFSAERLKGVDSTLKIQPAKLEDSAVYLCASSPSLAKNIQYFGAGTRLSVL.

The chain employs TRBV5-1 and TRBJ2-1; D gene unclear. V lost 2 bases, J lost 7 bases, and 13 bases lay in between. The CDR3 runs 14 residues. CDR1 is SGHRS and CDR2 is YFSETQ in the germline V gene. The CDR3 region has the DNA TGCGCCAGCAGCTTCGACCGCTCGAGGAATGAGCAGTTCTTC. Translation gives CASSFDRSRNEQFF.

The chain is built from TRBV24-1 and TRBJ2-7; D may be TRBD1 or TRBD2 (5 bases each). Trimming left V 4 bases short and J 6 bases short, with 9 bases between. Germline CDR1 is KGHDR and CDR2 is SFDVKD. CDR3 length: 12 residues. The CDR3 here is CATSDRGAEQYF. The CDR3 region has the DNA TGTGCCACCAGTGACCGAGGGGCCGAGCAGTACTTC.

This chain's CDR3 is CASSQGDSGYNEQFF. The CDR3 bases are TGCGCCAGCAGCCAAGGGGATAGCGGCTACAATGAGCAGTTCTTC. The rearrangement uses TRBV4-1 and TRBJ2-1, with D tentatively TRBD2 (6 bases). CDR1 MGHRA and CDR2 YSYEKL come from the germline V gene. The CDR3 is 15 amino acids. V was pared by 1 base and J by 3 bases, with 10 bases between.

This clonotype was seen a handful of times. V gene TRBV7-9 combines with J gene TRBJ1-3; possible D gene TRBD1, 5 bases. The V gene lost 1 base and the J gene lost 11 bases, with 15 bases spanning the gap. Per the germline V gene, CDR1 is SEHNR and CDR2 is FQNEAQ (reference sequence). This CDR3 spans 14 amino acids. CDR3 DNA: TGTGCCAGCAGCTTAGGGGGACCCGAAATTGCCATATATTTT. This translates into CASSLGGPEIAIYF.

The chain employs TRBV7-2 and TRBJ2-6; a weak D match, TRBD2 (5 bases). The CDR3 is 12 amino acids. CDR1 is SGHTA, CDR2 FQGNSA, per germline. V gave up 10 bases and J gave up 4 bases, with 8 bases separating them. The CDR3 spells CATGGGANVLTF. The CDR3, as DNA: TGTGCCACCGGAGGAGGGGCCAACGTCCTGACTTTC.

This chain links TRBV7-2 with TRBJ2-5; a possible D gene is TRBD1 (5 bases). The germline CDR1 and CDR2 sequences are SGHTA and FQGNSA. Trimming took off 5 bases at V and 4 bases at J, with 11 bases between the two ends. The CDR3 spans 13 residues. The chain's CDR3 is CASSLRQRETQYF. CDR3 in DNA: TGTGCCAGCAGCCTAAGACAGAGAGAGACCCAGTACTTC.

This sequence joins TRBV2 and TRBJ2-7; D not resolved. The V end lost 0 bases, the J end lost 0 bases, and 9 bases lay between the germline ends. The CDR3 covers 15 residues. Germline V gives CDR1 SNHLY, CDR2 FYNNEI. The CDR3 sequence: CASSEAHRHSYEQYF. The CDR3, as DNA: TGTGCCAGCAGTGAAGCGCACAGACACTCCTACGAGCAGTACTTC.

This clonotype was counted many times. J is TRBJ1-1 and V is TRBV5-4; TRBD1 might be the D (5 bases). V was pared by 4 bases and J by 2 bases, with 12 bases between. The CDR3 has 14 residues. Per the germline V gene, CDR1 is SGHNT and CDR2 is YYREEE (reference sequence). CDR3 nucleotides: TGTGCCAGCAGCCCCGGTGGGGGAAACACTGAAGCTTTCTTT. Amino acid sequence: CASSPGGGNTEAFF.

The rearrangement joins TRBV12-3 or TRBV12-4 to TRBJ1-6; D is uncertain. The CDR3 totals 14 residues. V gave up 2 bases and J gave up 10 bases, with 12 bases separating them. CDR3 region: CASSLTRPGSPLHF. The CDR3, as DNA: TGTGCCAGCAGTTTAACCCGCCCCGGCTCACCCCTCCACTTT.

This clonotype was seen a few times. J is TRBJ2-2 and V is TRBV6-2 or TRBV6-3, with unresolved D. Trimming cost V 0 bases and J 5 bases, with 13 bases left between them. Germline V gene data show CDR1 as MNHEY and CDR2 as SVGEGT. The CDR3 runs to 16 residues. The CDR3 loop reads CASSYSPRTLTGELFF. The CDR3 DNA reads TGTGCCAGCAGTTACTCGCCTAGGACCTTAACCGGGGAGCTGTTTTTT.

The chain joins TRBV3-1 to TRBJ2-3; D not resolved. From germline, CDR1 is LGHDT and CDR2 YNNKEL (reference sequence). The CDR3 consists of 11 residues. The V end lost 2 bases, the J end lost 4 bases, and 1 base lay between the germline ends. Here the CDR3 reads CASSQSDTQYF. The CDR3 DNA reads as TGTGCCAGCAGCCAATCAGATACGCAGTATTTT.